These 30 T cell receptor beta chains were sequenced from one sample in a study of shared clonotypes between healthy human individuals. Here immunoSEQ multiplex PCR was the method, and the copy in TCRdb shows in-frame clones only, minus some. The sample lists more than 2 million clones, 90% to 96% seen once, with 0.1% to 0.15% in the top ten. Sequenced input: naive CD4+ T cells sorted from blood. Documented subset: CD45RA+ positively selected. Source of these receptors: a man in his late teens or twenties in good health.

The rearrangement joins TRBV19 to TRBJ2-5, with 7 bases that match TRBD2. This CDR3 is 15 amino acids long. With 11 bases clipped from V and 5 bases from J, the junction kept 17 bases outside the gene matches. CDR1 and CDR2 from the germline V gene are LNHDA and SQIVND (reference sequence). The CDR3 reads CALTPWREYKETQYF. The CDR3 DNA reads as TGTGCCCTGACCCCCTGGCGGGAGTATAAGGAGACCCAGTACTTC.

The chain employs TRBV6-5 and TRBJ2-7; 7 nucleotides align to TRBD1. The CDR3 has 14 residues. CDR1 is MNHEY, CDR2 SVGAGI, per germline. After removal of 6 bases from V and 1 base from J, the junction contained 6 bases not matched to a gene. For the CDR3, the DNA is TGTGCCAGCAGCCGGACAGGCCGGTCCTACGAGCAGTACTTC. Translation: CASSRTGRSYEQYF.

As for this clone: The sample contains more than one DNA sequence encoding this CDR3. The chain carries TRBV19 and TRBJ1-5; D is uncertain. V dropped 3 bases and J dropped 7 bases, with 7 bases sitting between them. In germline, CDR1 is LNHDA, CDR2 SQIVND (reference sequence). CDR3 length: 12 amino acids. The CDR3 DNA is TGTGCCAGTAGTATCCCTGGACAGCCCCAGCATTTT. Its translation is CASSIPGQPQHF.

The chain links TRBV19 to TRBJ1-1, with 10 positions matching TRBD1. V lost 9 bases, J lost 5 bases, and 12 bases stayed unmatched. Looked up from germline, CDR1 is LNHDA and CDR2 is SQIVND (reference sequence). CDR3 size: 15 residues. CDR3 in amino acids: CASSDRGRMGTEAFF. The CDR3 DNA sequence: TGTGCCAGCTCCGACAGGGGGCGAATGGGGACTGAAGCTTTCTTT.

The chain employs TRBV5-4 and TRBJ2-7; 11 bases are shared with TRBD1. The V gene's germline CDR1 is SGHNT and CDR2 YYREEE (reference sequence). The CDR3 is 16 residues long. V lost 4 bases and J lost 4; bases outside the gene matches: 10. CDR3 sequence (DNA): TGTGCCAGCAGCAGGACAGGGGGCGCGACAGAATACGAGCAGTACTTC. It yields the protein CASSRTGGATEYEQYF.

The V and J genes are TRBV27 and TRBJ2-3; possible D gene TRBD2, 7 bases. Germline CDR1 and CDR2: MNHEY and SMNVEV (reference sequence). With 0 bases removed from V and 2 bases from J, the gap between germline ends came to 12 bases. There are 16 residues in the CDR3. The CDR3 here is CASSLSSGGPTDTQYF. The CDR3 coding sequence is TGTGCCAGCAGTTTATCTTCCGGGGGGCCCACAGATACGCAGTATTTT.

The V gene is TRBV5-4, the J gene TRBJ2-2; tentatively, D is TRBD1 (5 bases). CDR3 length equals 14 residues. Per germline, CDR1 SGHNT and CDR2 YYREEE (reference sequence). Trimming cost V 2 bases and J 8 bases, with 13 bases left between them. In DNA, the CDR3 is TGTGCCAGCAGCTTTCAGCAGGGTCCGGGGGAGCTGTTTTTT. Translating it yields CASSFQQGPGELFF.

This chain uses TRBV15 with TRBJ1-1; unclear D gene. From germline, CDR1 is LNHNV and CDR2 YYDKDF (reference sequence). Between the trimmed V and J ends, which lost 8 bases and 0 bases, there was a span of 10 bases. The length of the CDR3 is 13 residues. The CDR3 reads CATGLDLNTEAFF. In nucleotides, the CDR3 is TGTGCCACCGGCCTGGACTTGAACACTGAAGCTTTCTTT.

This clone was found a few times. V and J are TRBV30 and TRBJ1-2; 8 bases agree with TRBD1. The CDR3 is 13 residues long. Per the germline V gene, CDR1 is GTSNPN and CDR2 is SVGIG (reference sequence). The junction had 7 bases not matched to a gene; V was cut back by 6 bases and J by 4 bases. In DNA, the CDR3 is TGTGCCTGCACTGACAGGGGAGGCTATGGCTACACCTTC. Its protein product is CACTDRGGYGYTF.

J is TRBJ2-3 and V is TRBV10-1; TRBD2 aligns across 9 bases. This CDR3 region has 17 residues. The germline gives CDR1 WNHNN, CDR2 SYGVQD (reference sequence). V trimming: 3 bases; J trimming: 4 bases; junction bases outside the gene matches: 11. The DNA of the CDR3 is TGCGCCAGCAGTGACGCGGGAGGGCCGGGAGGTGCAGATACGCAGTATTTT. Its protein is CASSDAGGPGGADTQYF.

This clone was observed a single time. The sample carries other DNA sequences with the same CDR3. The chain recombines TRBV18 with TRBJ1-2; no clear D. The CDR3 contains 12 residues. Between the trimmed V and J ends, which lost 3 bases and 4 bases, there was a span of 6 bases. Germline CDR1 KGHSH, CDR2 LQKENI. The CDR3 region has the DNA TGTGCCAGCTCACCTGATATCTATGGCTACACCTTC. It translates to CASSPDIYGYTF. Full variable domain (outside the CDR3, taken from reference TRBV18 and TRBJ1-2): NAGVMQNPRHLVRRRGQEARLRCSPMKGHSHVYWYRQLPEEGLKFMVYLQKENIIDESGMPKERFSAEFPKEGPSILRIQQVVRGDSAAYFCASSPDIYGYTFGSGTRLTVV.

The genes are TRBV30 and TRBJ1-5; D unclear. This CDR3 comprises 14 residues. Trimming took off 0 bases at V and 4 bases at J, with 10 bases between the two ends. Per germline, CDR1 GTSNPN and CDR2 SVGIG (reference sequence). CDR3 nucleotides: TGTGCCTGGAGTGTACCAAACAGTAATCAGCCCCAGCATTTT. Amino acid sequence: CAWSVPNSNQPQHF.

This clone appeared a single time. The chain has TRBV5-6 and TRBJ2-3, with 12 nucleotides matching TRBD1. The CDR3 length is 19 residues. V gave up 4 bases and J gave up 1 base; unmatched junction bases: 13. Germline V gene data show CDR1 as SGHDT and CDR2 as YYEEEE. CDR3 loop: CASSPTGTGGRWGTDTQYF. The CDR3, as DNA: TGTGCCAGCAGCCCAACCGGGACAGGGGGCAGGTGGGGCACAGATACGCAGTATTTT. Supplemented by reference TRBV5-6 and TRBJ2-3, the full variable domain reads DAGVTQSPTHLIKTRGQQVTLRCSPKSGHDTVSWYQQALGQGPQFIFQYYEEEERQRGNFPDRFSGHQFPNYSSELNVNALLLGDSALYLCASSPTGTGGRWGTDTQYFGPGTRLTVL.

This clone was seen a single time. The chain combines TRBV5-6 with TRBJ1-2; 8 positions match TRBD1. The CDR3 sequence is 13 residues long. The V segment lost 4 bases and the J segment 4 bases; nucleotides outside the gene matches: 3. Per germline, CDR1 SGHDT and CDR2 YYEEEE. The CDR3 spells CASSGQGGYGYTF. The CDR3 DNA sequence: TGTGCCAGCAGCGGACAGGGCGGCTATGGCTACACCTTC.

This chain joins TRBV2 and TRBJ2-4; weak D call: TRBD2 (5 bases). V lost 7 bases and J lost 6, with 22 bases in between. The CDR3 contains 16 residues. Germline CDR1 SNHLY, CDR2 FYNNEI. The CDR3 loop is CASKGSVFVGPNIQYF. CDR3 nucleotide sequence: TGTGCCAGCAAGGGTAGCGTGTTTGTCGGTCCAAACATTCAGTACTTC.

The V and J genes are TRBV10-3 and TRBJ1-6; D is possibly TRBD1 (5 bases). The CDR3 length is 14 residues. CDR1 is ENHRY, CDR2 SYGVKD, per germline. The ends were cut back, 7 bases at V and 7 bases at J, with 14 bases in the middle. CDR3 coding DNA: TGTGCCATCACTGATAGGGACTCCAATTCACCCCTCCACTTT. Its translation: CAITDRDSNSPLHF.

This chain joins TRBV7-3 and TRBJ2-7; the D call may be TRBD1 or TRBD2 (5 bases each). CDR3 length: 13 residues. Trimming removed 5 bases at V and 3 bases at J, with 11 bases between. Germline CDR1 reads SGHTA; CDR2 reads FQGTGA. The CDR3 DNA reads TGTGCCAGCAGCCTCCAGAGGGGCTACGAGCAGTACTTC. Its translation: CASSLQRGYEQYF.

Concerning this clone: Other DNA sequences in the sample encode the same CDR3. The CDR3: CASSPLGGQGNSPLHF. The CDR3 nucleotides read TGTGCCAGCTCACCCCTCGGGGGACAGGGTAATTCACCCCTCCACTTT. The chain is built from TRBV18 and TRBJ1-6, with 9 bases fitting TRBD1. V shed 3 bases, J shed 6 bases, and the junction held 6 bases outside the gene matches. Germline lookup yields CDR1 KGHSH and CDR2 LQKENI. This CDR3 is 16 amino acids long.

A note on this clone: The same CDR3 arises from other DNA sequences in this sample as well. CDR3 loop: CASSVAQGNTEAFF. The CDR3 coding sequence is TGTGCCAGCAGCGTAGCCCAGGGGAACACTGAAGCTTTCTTT. The chain is built from TRBV9 and TRBJ1-1; D might be TRBD1 (5 bases). V was clipped by 0 bases and J by 1 base, with 7 bases between them. Germline V gene data show CDR1 as SGDLS and CDR2 as YYNGEE. CDR3 length: 14 residues.

The CDR3 loop reads CASSLDRFYEQYF. The DNA for the CDR3 is TGTGCCAGCAGCCTGGACAGGTTTTACGAGCAGTACTTC. The chain is built from TRBV14 and TRBJ2-7, with 7 bases that match TRBD1. The CDR3 spans 13 residues. Germline CDR1 reads SGHDN; CDR2 reads FVKESK. The ends lost 4 bases at V and 4 bases at J; junction bases unmatched: 4.

This clone showed up just once. This chain connects TRBV29-1 to TRBJ2-3; D call uncertain. Looked up from germline, CDR1 is SQVTM and CDR2 is ANQGSEA. This CDR3 has 12 residues. The V and J ends lost 8 bases and 2 bases respectively, with 11 bases between them. The CDR3 spells CSSRLLTDTQYF. The CDR3 coding sequence is TGCAGCTCTAGACTGCTCACAGATACGCAGTATTTT.

V and J are TRBV9 and TRBJ2-6; D gene uncertain. The CDR3 covers 18 residues. Trimming pared 0 bases from V and 0 bases from J, leaving 13 bases between. The germline gives CDR1 SGDLS, CDR2 YYNGEE. The DNA for the CDR3 is TGTGCCAGCAGCGTAGGTGGCAGAGATGACTCTGGGGCCAACGTCCTGACTTTC. It is translated as CASSVGGRDDSGANVLTF.

This chain joins TRBV7-2 and TRBJ2-7; TRBD2 aligns across 9 bases. The J segment lost 3 bases and the V segment lost 3 bases, leaving 6 bases of the junction unmatched. The CDR3 is 15 residues long. Germline CDR1 SGHTA, CDR2 FQGNSA. This chain's CDR3 is CASSLSSGSFYEQYF. DNA for the CDR3: TGTGCCAGCAGCTTGAGTAGCGGGAGTTTCTACGAGCAGTACTTC.

The chain joins TRBV28 to TRBJ1-5, with D maybe TRBD1 (6 bases). The germline gives CDR1 MDHEN, CDR2 SYDVKM. The V gene lost 6 bases and the J gene lost 1 base, with 13 bases spanning the gap. The CDR3 contains 15 residues. The CDR3: CASRDQQGSNQPQHF. The CDR3, as DNA: TGTGCCAGCAGAGACCAACAGGGAAGCAATCAGCCCCAGCATTTT. Together with reference TRBV28 and TRBJ1-5, the CDR3 gives the full variable domain: DVKVTQSSRYLVKRTGEKVFLECVQDMDHENMFWYRQDPGLGLRLIYFSYDVKMKEKGDIPEGYSVSREKKERFSLILESASTNQTSMYLCASRDQQGSNQPQHFGDGTRLSIL.

The chain is built from TRBV19 and TRBJ1-1, with TRBD1 as a possible D gene (6 bases). Per germline, CDR1 LNHDA and CDR2 SQIVND (reference sequence). V gave up 5 bases and J gave up 1 base, with 14 bases separating them. This CDR3 is built from 15 residues. This chain's CDR3 is CASSPQGQSNTEAFF. As DNA, the CDR3 is TGTGCCAGTAGTCCCCAGGGGCAATCGAACACTGAAGCTTTCTTT.

This clone was recorded once. The J gene is TRBJ1-1, the V gene TRBV5-1, with D possibly TRBD1 on 5 matching bases. The CDR3 totals 16 residues. Germline assignment: CDR1 SGHRS and CDR2 YFSETQ. Between the trimmed V and J ends, which lost 0 bases and 4 bases, there was a span of 16 bases. The CDR3 loop is CASSLGDARMGTEAFF. As DNA, the CDR3 is TGCGCCAGCAGCTTGGGGGACGCTCGTATGGGCACTGAAGCTTTCTTT.

This chain joins TRBV7-8 and TRBJ1-1, with D unclear. This CDR3 comprises 14 residues. The germline V and J ends were trimmed by 3 bases and 4 bases, with 12 bases remaining between them. Germline CDR1 is SGHVS and CDR2 is FQNEAQ. The CDR3 region is CASSLAGATTEAFF. In DNA form, the CDR3 reads TGTGCCAGCAGCTTGGCAGGTGCGACCACTGAAGCTTTCTTT.

The rearrangement joins TRBV27 to TRBJ1-1, with a tentative D call TRBD1 (5 bases). Germline V gene sequence: CDR1 MNHEY, CDR2 SMNVEV (reference sequence). There are 12 residues in the CDR3. Trimming cost V 6 bases and J 6 bases, with 11 bases left between them. The CDR3 DNA follows: TGTGCCAGCAGCTCCAGGGTCTCTGAAGCTTTCTTT. Translated, it gives CASSSRVSEAFF.

Concerning this clone: In the same sample, other DNA sequences code for this CDR3. The chain links TRBV5-1 to TRBJ2-6; D is uncertain. Germline assignment: CDR1 SGHRS and CDR2 YFSETQ. This CDR3 comprises 15 residues. V was clipped by 2 bases and J by 0 bases, with 6 bases between them. This chain's CDR3 is CASSFSGSGANVLTF. DNA for the CDR3: TGCGCCAGCAGCTTCTCCGGCTCTGGGGCCAACGTCCTGACTTTC.

V is TRBV6-5 and J is TRBJ1-1; D is ambiguous. Trimming removed 8 bases at V and 1 base at J, with 14 bases between. This CDR3 region has 14 residues. Per the germline V gene, CDR1 is MNHEY and CDR2 is SVGAGI. The CDR3 protein is CASCSTIANTEAFF. The CDR3 DNA reads TGTGCCAGCTGTTCGACGATCGCGAACACTGAAGCTTTCTTT.